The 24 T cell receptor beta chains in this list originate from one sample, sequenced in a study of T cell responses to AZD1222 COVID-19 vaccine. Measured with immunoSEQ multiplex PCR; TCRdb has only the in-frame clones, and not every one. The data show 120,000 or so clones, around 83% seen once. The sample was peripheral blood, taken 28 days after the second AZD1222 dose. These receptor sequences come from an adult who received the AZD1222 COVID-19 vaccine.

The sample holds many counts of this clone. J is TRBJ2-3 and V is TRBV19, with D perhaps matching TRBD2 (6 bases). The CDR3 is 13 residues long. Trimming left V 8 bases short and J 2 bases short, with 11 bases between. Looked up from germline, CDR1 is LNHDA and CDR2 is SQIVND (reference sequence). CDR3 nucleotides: TGTGCCAGTTTTAGCGGAGACACAGATACGCAGTATTTT. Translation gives CASFSGDTDTQYF.

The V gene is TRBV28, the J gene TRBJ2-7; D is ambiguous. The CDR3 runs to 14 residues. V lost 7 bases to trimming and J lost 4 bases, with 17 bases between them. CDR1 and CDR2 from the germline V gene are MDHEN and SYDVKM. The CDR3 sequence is CASIPLGQSYEQYF. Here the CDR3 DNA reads TGTGCCAGCATCCCCCTTGGGCAGAGTTACGAGCAGTACTTC.

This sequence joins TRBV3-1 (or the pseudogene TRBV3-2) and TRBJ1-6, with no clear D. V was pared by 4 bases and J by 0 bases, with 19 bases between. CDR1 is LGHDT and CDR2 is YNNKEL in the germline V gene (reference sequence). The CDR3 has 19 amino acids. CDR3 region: CASSRTSSLKSSYNSPLHF. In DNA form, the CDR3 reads TGTGCCAGCAGCCGGACCAGTTCACTAAAGAGCTCCTATAATTCACCCCTCCACTTT.

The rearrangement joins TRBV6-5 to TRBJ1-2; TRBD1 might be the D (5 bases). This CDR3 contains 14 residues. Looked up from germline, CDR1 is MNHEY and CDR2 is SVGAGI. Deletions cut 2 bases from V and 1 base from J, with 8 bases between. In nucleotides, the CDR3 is TGTGCCAGCAGTTACGACAGTAATAACTATGGCTACACCTTC. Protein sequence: CASSYDSNNYGYTF.

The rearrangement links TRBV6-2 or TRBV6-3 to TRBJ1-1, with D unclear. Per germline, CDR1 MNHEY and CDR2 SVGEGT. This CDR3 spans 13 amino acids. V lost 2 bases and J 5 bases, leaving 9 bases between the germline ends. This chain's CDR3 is CASSYREGTEAFF. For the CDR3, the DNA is TGTGCCAGCAGTTACAGGGAAGGGACTGAAGCTTTCTTT.

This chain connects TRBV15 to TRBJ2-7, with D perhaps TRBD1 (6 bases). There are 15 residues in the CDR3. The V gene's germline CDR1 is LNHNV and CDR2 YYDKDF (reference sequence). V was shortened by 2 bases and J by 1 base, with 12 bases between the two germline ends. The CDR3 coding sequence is TGTGCCACCAGCAGACCGGACAGTGCATCCTACGAGCAGTACTTC. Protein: CATSRPDSASYEQYF.

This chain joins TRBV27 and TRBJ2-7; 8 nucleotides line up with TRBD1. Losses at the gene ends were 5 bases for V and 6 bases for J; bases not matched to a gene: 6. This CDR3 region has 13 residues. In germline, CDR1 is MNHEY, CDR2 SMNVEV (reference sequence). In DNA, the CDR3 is TGTGCCAGCAGTCCGACAGGGGATCGCGAGCAGTACTTC. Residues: CASSPTGDREQYF.

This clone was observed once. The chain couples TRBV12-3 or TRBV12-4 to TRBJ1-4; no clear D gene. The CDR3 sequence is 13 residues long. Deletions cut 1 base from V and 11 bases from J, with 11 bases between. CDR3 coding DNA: TGTGCCAGCAGTTTAGATCCCCGGGGTAAACTGTTTTTT. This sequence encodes CASSLDPRGKLFF.

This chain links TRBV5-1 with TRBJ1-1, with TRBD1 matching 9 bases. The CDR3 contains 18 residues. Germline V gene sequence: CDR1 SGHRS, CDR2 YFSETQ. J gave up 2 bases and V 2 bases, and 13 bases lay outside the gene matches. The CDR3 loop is CASSFQGTGRLRNTEAFF. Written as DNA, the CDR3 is TGCGCCAGCAGCTTCCAGGGGACAGGGAGGTTAAGAAACACTGAAGCTTTCTTT.

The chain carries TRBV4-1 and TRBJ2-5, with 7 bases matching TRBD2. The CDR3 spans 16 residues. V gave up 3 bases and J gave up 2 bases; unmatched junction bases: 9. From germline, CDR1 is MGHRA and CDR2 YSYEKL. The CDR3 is CASSHTIGGGQETQYF. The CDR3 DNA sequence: TGCGCCAGCAGCCATACCATTGGGGGGGGTCAAGAGACCCAGTACTTC.

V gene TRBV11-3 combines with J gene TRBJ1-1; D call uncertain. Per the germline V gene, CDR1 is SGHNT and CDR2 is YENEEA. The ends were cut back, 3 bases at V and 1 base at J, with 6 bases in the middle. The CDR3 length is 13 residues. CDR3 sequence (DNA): TGTGCCAGCAGCTTTTCGGCGAACACTGAAGCTTTCTTT. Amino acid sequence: CASSFSANTEAFF.

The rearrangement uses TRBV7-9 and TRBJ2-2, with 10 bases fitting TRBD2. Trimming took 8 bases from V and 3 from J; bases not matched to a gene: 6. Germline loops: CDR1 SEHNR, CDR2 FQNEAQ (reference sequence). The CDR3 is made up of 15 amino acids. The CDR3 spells CASRKRGGYTGELFF. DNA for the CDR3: TGTGCCAGCCGTAAGCGGGGGGGATACACCGGGGAGCTGTTTTTT.

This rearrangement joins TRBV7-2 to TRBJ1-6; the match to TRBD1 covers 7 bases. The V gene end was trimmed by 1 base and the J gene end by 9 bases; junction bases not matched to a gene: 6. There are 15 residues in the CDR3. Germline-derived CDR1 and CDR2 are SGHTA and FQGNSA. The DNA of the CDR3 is TGTGCCAGCAGCTTAGTAGCTGCAGGGGGTTCACCCCTCCACTTT. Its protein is CASSLVAAGGSPLHF.

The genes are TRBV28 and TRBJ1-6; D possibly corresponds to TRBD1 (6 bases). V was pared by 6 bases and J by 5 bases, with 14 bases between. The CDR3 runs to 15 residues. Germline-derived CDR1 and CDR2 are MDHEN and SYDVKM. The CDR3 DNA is TGTGCCAGCAGGTCACCACAGGGCGATAATTCACCCCTCCACTTT. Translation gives CASRSPQGDNSPLHF.

The DNA for the CDR3 is TGTGCCAGCAGTTTGGTGTACACTGAAGCTTTCTTT. Translating gives CASSLVYTEAFF. The chain is built from TRBV28 and TRBJ1-1; D ambiguous. Germline V lookup: CDR1 MDHEN, CDR2 SYDVKM. Trimming took off 3 bases at V and 3 bases at J, with 5 bases between the two ends. This CDR3 comprises 12 residues.

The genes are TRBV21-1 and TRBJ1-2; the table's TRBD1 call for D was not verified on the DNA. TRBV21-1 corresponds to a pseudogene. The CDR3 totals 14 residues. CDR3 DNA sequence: TGTGCCAGCAGCAAACCACCGGACAGCTATGGCTACACCTTC. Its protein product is CASSKPPDSYGYTF.

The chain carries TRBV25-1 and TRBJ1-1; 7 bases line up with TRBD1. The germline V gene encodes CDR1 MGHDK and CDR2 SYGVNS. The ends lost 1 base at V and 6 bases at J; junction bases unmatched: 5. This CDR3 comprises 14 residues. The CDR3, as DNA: TGTGCCAGCAGTGAATCAAACAGGGGCGCTGAAGCTTTCTTT. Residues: CASSESNRGAEAFF.

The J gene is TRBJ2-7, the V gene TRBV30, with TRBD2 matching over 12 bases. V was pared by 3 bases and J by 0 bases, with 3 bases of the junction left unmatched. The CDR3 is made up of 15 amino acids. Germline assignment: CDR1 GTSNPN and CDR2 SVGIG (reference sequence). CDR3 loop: CAWRGLAGYSYEQYF. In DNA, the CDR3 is TGTGCCTGGAGAGGACTAGCGGGGTACTCCTACGAGCAGTACTTC.

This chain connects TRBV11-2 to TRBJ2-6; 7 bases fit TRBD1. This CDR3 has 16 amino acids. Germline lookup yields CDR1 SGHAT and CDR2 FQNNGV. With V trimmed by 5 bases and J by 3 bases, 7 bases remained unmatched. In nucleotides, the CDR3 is TGTGCCAGCAGCGTCGACAGGGTAGATGGGGCCAACGTCCTGACTTTC. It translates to CASSVDRVDGANVLTF.

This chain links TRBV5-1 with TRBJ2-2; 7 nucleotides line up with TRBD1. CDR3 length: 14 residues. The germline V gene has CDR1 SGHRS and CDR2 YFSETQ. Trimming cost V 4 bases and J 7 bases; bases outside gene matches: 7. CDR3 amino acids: CASSRGQAVGELFF. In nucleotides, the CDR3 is TGCGCCAGCAGCCGTGGACAGGCCGTCGGGGAGCTGTTTTTT. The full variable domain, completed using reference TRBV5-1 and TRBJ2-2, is KAGVTQTPRYLIKTRGQQVTLSCSPISGHRSVSWYQQTPGQGLQFLFEYFSETQRNKGNFPGRFSGRQFSNSRSEMNVSTLELGDSALYLCASSRGQAVGELFFGEGSRLTVL.

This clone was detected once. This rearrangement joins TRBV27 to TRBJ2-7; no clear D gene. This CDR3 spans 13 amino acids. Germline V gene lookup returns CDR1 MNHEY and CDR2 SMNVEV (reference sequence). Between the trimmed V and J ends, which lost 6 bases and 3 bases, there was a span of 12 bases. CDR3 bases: TGTGCCAGCAGCCCCGCCTGGGGCTACGAGCAGTACTTC. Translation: CASSPAWGYEQYF.

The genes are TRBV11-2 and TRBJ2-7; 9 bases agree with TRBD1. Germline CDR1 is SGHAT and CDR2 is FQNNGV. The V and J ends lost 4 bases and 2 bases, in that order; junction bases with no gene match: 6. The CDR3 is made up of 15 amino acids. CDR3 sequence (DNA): TGTGCCAGCAGCTCGTATCGGGACAGGGCCTACGAGCAGTACTTC. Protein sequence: CASSSYRDRAYEQYF.

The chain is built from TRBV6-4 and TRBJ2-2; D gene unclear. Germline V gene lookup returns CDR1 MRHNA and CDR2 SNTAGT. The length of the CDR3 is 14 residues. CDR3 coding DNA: TGTGCGCCTCCTCCGGGTTGGGATCCCGGGGAGCTGTTTTTT. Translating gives CAPPPGWDPGELFF.

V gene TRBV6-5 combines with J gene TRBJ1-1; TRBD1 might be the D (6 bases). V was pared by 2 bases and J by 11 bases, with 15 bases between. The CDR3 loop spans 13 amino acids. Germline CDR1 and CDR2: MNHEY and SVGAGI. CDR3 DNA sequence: TGTGCCAGCAGTTACCCTGCGGGGGCGGAGGCTTTCTTT. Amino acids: CASSYPAGAEAFF.